This T cell receptor beta chain comes out of a study of T cells after yellow fever vaccination. Study summary: Where fractions had low cell numbers, libraries were prepared from them with the SMART-Seq v4 Ultra Low Input RNA kit.

Universal primer sites and UMIs were introduced during 5'RACE template-switching synthesis of TCR cDNA. Via MiXCR, TCRdb re-called the 5' RACE reads, giving one row per CDR3 protein. The data show roughly 310,000 distinct CDR3 sequences, more than 8.5% seen once. Germline V lookup: CDR1 SGDLS, CDR2 YYNGEE. The V gene lost 1 base and the J gene lost 3 bases, with 10 bases spanning the gap. This CDR3 region has 14 residues. This clonotype was counted many times. Its antigen remains unidentified. Study findings and constraints: There was a small share of clonotypes that showed up in both the CD4 and CD8 compartments.

Source: PBMCs, taken on the day of the first yellow fever vaccination. The chain has TRBV9 and TRBJ2-5; a weak D match, TRBD2 (6 bases). This clonotype was sampled from a man aged 18 to 35 who received the YFV17D yellow fever vaccine. CDR3 protein: CASSVRGSEETQYF. In DNA, the CDR3 is TGTGCCAGCAGCGTACGGGGGTCGGAAGAGACCCAGTACTTC.